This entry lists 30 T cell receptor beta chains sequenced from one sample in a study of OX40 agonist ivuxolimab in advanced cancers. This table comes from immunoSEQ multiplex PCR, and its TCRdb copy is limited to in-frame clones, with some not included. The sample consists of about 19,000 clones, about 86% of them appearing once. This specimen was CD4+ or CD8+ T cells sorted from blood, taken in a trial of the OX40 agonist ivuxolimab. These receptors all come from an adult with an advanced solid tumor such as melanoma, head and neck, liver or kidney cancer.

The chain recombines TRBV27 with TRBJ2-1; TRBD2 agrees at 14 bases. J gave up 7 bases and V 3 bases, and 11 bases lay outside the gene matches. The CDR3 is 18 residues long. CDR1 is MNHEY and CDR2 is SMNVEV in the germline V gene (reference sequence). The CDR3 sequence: CASSLGRGGLAGVNEQFF. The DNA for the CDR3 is TGTGCCAGCAGTTTGGGACGAGGGGGACTAGCGGGGGTTAATGAGCAGTTCTTC.

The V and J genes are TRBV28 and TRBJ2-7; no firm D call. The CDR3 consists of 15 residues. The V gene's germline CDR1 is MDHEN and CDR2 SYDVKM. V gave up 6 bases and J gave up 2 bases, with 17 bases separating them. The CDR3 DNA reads TGTGCCAGCAGCACCCCGGGCGGTACCCCCTACGAGCAGTACTTC. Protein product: CASSTPGGTPYEQYF.

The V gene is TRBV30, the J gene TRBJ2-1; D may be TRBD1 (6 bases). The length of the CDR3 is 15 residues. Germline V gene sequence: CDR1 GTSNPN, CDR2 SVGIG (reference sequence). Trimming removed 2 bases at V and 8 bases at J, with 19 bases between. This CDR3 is CAWSKGNPRGYEQFF. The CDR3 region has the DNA TGTGCCTGGAGTAAGGGTAACCCCAGGGGATATGAGCAGTTCTTC.

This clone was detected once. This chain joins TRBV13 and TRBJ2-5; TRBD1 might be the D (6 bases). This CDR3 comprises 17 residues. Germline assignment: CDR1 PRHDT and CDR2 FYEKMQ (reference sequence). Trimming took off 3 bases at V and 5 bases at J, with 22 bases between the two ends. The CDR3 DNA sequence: TGTGCCAGCAGCTTGCCGGGACAAAAAGAGGGGGAGGAGACCCAGTACTTC. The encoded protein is CASSLPGQKEGEETQYF.

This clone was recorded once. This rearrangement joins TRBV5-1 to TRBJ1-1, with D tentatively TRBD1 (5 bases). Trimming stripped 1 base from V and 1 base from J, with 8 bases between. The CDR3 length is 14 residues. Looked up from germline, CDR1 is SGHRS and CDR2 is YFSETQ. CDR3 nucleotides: TGCGCCAGCAGCTTGAGGGGAAGGAACACTGAAGCTTTCTTT. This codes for CASSLRGRNTEAFF.

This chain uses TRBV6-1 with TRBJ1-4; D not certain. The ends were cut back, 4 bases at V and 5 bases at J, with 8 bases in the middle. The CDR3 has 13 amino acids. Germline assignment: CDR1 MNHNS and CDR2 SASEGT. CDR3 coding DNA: TGTGCCAGCAGTGTAAGGGAAAATGAAAAACTGTTTTTT. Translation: CASSVRENEKLFF.

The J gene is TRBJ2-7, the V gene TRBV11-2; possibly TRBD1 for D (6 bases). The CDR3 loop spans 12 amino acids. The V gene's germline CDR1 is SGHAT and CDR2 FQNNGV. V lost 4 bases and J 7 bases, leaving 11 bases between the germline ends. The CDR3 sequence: CASSSTGWEQYF. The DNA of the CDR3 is TGTGCCAGCAGCTCTACAGGGTGGGAGCAGTACTTC.

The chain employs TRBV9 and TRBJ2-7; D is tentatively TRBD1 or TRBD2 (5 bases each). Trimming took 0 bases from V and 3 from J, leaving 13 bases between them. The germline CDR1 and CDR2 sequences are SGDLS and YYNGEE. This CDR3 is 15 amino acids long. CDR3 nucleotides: TGTGCCAGCAGCGTAGCATCCGGGACCGTCTACGAGCAGTACTTC. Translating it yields CASSVASGTVYEQYF.

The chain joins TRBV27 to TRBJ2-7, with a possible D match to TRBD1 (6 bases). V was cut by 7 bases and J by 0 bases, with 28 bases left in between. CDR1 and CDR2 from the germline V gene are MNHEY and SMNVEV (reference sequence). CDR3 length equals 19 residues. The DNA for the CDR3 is TGTGCCAGCACCTTGGGCGCAGGGGCGCCAACGAAAAGCTCCTACGAGCAGTACTTC. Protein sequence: CASTLGAGAPTKSSYEQYF.

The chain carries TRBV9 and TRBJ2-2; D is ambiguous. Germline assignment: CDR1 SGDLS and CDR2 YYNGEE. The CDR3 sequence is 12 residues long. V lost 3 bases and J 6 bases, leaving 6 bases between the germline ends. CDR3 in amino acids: CASSGQPGELFF. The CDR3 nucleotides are TGTGCCAGCAGCGGTCAACCCGGGGAGCTGTTTTTT. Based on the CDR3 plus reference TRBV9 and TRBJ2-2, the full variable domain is DSGVTQTPKHLITATGQRVTLRCSPRSGDLSVYWYQQSLDQGLQFLIQYYNGEERAKGNILERFSAQQFPDLHSELNLSSLELGDSALYFCASSGQPGELFFGEGSRLTVL.

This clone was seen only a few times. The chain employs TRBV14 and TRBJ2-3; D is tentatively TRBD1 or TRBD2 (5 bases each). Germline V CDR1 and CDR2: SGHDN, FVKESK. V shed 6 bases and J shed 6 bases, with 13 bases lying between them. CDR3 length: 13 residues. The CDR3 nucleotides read TGTGCCAGCAGTTGGGGGTTAAAGGATACGCAGTATTTT. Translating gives CASSWGLKDTQYF.

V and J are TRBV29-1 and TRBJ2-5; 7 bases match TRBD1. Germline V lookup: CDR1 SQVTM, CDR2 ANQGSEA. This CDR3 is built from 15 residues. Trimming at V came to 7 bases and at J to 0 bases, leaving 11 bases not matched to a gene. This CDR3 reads CSGMTGLTYQETQYF. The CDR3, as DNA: TGCAGCGGGATGACAGGGTTAACGTACCAAGAGACCCAGTACTTC. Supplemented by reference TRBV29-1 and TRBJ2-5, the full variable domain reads SAVISQKPSRDICQRGTSLTIQCQVDSQVTMMFWYRQQPGQSLTLIATANQGSEATYESGFVIDKFPISRPNLTFSTLTVSNMSPEDSSIYLCSGMTGLTYQETQYFGPGTRLLVL.

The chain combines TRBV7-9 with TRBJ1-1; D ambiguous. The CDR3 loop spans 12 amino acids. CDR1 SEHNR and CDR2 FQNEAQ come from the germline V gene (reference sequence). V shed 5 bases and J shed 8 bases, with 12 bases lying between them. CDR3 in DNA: TGTGCCAGCAGCCGCCCGGGGTCAGAAGCTTTCTTT. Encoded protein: CASSRPGSEAFF.

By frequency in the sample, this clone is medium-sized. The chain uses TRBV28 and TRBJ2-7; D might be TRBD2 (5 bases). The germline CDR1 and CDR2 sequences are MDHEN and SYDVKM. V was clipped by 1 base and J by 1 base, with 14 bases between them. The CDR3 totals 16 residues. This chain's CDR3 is CASSLLSDGGSYEQYF. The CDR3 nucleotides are TGTGCCAGCAGTTTATTAAGCGACGGAGGTTCCTACGAGCAGTACTTC.

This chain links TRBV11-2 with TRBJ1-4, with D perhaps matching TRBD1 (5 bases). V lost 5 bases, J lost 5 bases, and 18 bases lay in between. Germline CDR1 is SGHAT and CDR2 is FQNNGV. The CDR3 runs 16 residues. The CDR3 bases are TGTGCCAGCAGCAGAGCAAGGACGGGGGAGAATGAAAAACTGTTTTTT. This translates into CASSRARTGENEKLFF.

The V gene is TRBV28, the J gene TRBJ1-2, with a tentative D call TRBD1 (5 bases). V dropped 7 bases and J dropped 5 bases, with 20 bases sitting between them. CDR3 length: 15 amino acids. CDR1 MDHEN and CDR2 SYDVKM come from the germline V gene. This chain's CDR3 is CASTTNEGTVYGYTF. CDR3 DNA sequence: TGTGCCAGCACCACTAACGAGGGGACCGTTTATGGCTACACCTTC.

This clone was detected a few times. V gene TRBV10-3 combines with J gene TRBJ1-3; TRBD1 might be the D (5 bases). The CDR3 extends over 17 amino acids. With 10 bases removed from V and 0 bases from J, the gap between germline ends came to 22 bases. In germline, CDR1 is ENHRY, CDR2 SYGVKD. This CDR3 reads CATFFASGGFSGNTIYF. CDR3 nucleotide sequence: TGTGCCACCTTTTTCGCTAGCGGGGGGTTCTCTGGAAACACCATATATTTT.

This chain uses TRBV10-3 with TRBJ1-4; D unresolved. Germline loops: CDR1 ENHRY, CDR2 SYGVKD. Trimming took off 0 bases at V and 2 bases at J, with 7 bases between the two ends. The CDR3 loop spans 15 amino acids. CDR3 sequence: CAISESAETNEKLFF. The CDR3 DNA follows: TGTGCCATCAGTGAGTCGGCGGAGACTAATGAAAAACTGTTTTTT.

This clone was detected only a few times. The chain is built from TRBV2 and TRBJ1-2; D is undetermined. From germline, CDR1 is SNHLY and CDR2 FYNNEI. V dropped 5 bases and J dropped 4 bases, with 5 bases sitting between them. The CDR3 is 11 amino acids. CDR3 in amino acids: CASSPLYGYTF. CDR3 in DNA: TGTGCCAGCAGTCCTCTCTATGGCTACACCTTC.

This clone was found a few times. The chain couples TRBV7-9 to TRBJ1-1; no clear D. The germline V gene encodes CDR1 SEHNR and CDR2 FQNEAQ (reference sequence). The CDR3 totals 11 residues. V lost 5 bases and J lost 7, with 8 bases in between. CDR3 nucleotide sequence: TGTGCCAGCAGCCCCCAGAATGAAGCTTTCTTT. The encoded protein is CASSPQNEAFF.

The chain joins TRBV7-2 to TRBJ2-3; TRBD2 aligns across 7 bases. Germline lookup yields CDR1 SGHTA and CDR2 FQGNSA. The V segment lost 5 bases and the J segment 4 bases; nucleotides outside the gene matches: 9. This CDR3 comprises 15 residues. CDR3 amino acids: CASSTVLAGSDTQYF. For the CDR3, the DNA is TGTGCCAGCAGCACAGTATTAGCGGGTTCAGATACGCAGTATTTT.

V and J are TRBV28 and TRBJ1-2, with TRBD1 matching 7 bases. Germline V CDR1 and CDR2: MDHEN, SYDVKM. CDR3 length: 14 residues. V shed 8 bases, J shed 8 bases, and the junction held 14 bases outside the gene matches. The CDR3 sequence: CASGRQGEGGGYTF. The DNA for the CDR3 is TGTGCCAGCGGAAGACAGGGAGAGGGTGGGGGCTACACCTTC.

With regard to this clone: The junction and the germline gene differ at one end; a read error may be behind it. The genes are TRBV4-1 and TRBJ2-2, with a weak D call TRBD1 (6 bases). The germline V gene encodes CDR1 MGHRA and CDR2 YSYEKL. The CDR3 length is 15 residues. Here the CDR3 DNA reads TGCGCCAGCAGCCAAGCCAGGGGATACACCGGGAAGCTGTTTTTT. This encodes CASSQARGYTGKLFF.

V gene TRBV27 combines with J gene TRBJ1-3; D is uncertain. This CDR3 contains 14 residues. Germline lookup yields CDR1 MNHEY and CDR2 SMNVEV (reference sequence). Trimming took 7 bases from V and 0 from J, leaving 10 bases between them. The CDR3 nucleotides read TGTGCCAGCACCTCTCGGACCTCTGGAAACACCATATATTTT. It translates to CASTSRTSGNTIYF.

The CDR3 here is CASSENPENEKLFF. The CDR3 DNA sequence: TGTGCCAGCAGTGAAAATCCAGAGAATGAAAAACTGTTTTTT. The V and J genes are TRBV6-1 and TRBJ1-4; D gene unclear. This CDR3 region has 14 residues. Germline lookup yields CDR1 MNHNS and CDR2 SASEGT. With 2 bases removed from V and 5 bases from J, the gap between germline ends came to 9 bases.

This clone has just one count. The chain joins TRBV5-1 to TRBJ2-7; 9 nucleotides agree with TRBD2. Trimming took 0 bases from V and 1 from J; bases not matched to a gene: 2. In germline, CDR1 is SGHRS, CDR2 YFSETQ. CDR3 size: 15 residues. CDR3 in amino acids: CASSLGGRESYEQYF. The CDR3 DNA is TGCGCCAGCAGCTTGGGCGGGAGGGAGTCCTACGAGCAGTACTTC.

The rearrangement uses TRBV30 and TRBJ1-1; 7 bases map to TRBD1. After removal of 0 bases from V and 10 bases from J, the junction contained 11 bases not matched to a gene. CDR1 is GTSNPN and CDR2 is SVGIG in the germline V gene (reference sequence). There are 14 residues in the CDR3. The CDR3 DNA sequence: TGTGCCTGGAGTGTATTAGAACAGGGGAGAGGAGCTTTCTTT. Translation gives CAWSVLEQGRGAFF.

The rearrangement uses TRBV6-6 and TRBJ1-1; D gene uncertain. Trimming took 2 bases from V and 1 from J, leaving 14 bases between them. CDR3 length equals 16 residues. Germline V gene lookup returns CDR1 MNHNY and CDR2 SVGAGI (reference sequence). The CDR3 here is CASSYPGEVSNTEAFF. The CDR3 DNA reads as TGTGCCAGCAGTTACCCCGGGGAGGTGTCGAACACTGAAGCTTTCTTT.

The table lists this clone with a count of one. The CDR3 sequence: CASSLFRDTQYF. Here the CDR3 DNA reads TGTGCCAGCAGTTTATTTAGAGATACGCAGTATTTT. V is TRBV28 and J is TRBJ2-3, with D unclear. This CDR3 region has 12 residues. Germline values: CDR1 MDHEN, CDR2 SYDVKM. The V and J ends lost 1 base and 5 bases respectively, with 4 bases between them. Complete variable domain (other parts from reference TRBV28 and TRBJ2-3): DVKVTQSSRYLVKRTGEKVFLECVQDMDHENMFWYRQDPGLGLRLIYFSYDVKMKEKGDIPEGYSVSREKKERFSLILESASTNQTSMYLCASSLFRDTQYFGPGTRLTVL.

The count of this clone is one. The CDR3 protein is CAWSVNVGNTIYF. The CDR3 DNA follows: TGTGCCTGGAGTGTAAATGTGGGAAACACCATATATTTT. This sequence joins TRBV30 and TRBJ1-3; D is undetermined. This CDR3 has 13 amino acids. V was cut by 0 bases and J by 4 bases, with 7 bases left in between. Germline CDR1 reads GTSNPN; CDR2 reads SVGIG (reference sequence).